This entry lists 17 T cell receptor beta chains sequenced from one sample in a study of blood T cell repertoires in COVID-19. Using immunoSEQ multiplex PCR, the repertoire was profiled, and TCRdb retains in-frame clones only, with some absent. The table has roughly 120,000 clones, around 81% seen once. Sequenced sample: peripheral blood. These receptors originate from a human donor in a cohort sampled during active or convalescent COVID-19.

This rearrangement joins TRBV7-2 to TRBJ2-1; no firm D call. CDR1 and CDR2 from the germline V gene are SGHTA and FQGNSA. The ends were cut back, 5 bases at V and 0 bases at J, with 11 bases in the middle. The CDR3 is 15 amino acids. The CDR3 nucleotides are TGTGCCAGCAGCCCTGACCGGAGCTCCTACAATGAGCAGTTCTTC. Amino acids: CASSPDRSSYNEQFF.

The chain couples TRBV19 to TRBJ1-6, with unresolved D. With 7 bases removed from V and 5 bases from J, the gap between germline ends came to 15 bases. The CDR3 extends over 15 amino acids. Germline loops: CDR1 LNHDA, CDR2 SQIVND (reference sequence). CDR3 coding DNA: TGTGCCAGTACCCCATCGGACGGGAATAATTCACCCCTCCACTTT. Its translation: CASTPSDGNNSPLHF.

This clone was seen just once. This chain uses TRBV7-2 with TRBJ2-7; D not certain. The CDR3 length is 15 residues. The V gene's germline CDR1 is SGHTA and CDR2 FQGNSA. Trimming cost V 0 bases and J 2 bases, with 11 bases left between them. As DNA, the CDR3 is TGTGCCAGCAGCTTAGCGAGCGCAGTAACCTACGAGCAGTACTTC. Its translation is CASSLASAVTYEQYF.

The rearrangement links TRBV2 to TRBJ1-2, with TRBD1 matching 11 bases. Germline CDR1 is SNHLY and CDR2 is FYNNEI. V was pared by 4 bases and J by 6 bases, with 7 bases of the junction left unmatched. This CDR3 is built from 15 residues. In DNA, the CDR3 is TGTGCCAGCAGTGCGGACAGGGGGCTGGAGAATGGCTACACCTTC. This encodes CASSADRGLENGYTF.

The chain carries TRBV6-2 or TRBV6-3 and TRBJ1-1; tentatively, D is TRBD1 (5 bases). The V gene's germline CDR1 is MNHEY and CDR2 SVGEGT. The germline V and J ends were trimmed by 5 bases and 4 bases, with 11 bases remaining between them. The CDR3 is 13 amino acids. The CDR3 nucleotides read TGTGCCAGCAGTACCCAGGGATCCACTGAAGCTTTCTTT. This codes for CASSTQGSTEAFF.

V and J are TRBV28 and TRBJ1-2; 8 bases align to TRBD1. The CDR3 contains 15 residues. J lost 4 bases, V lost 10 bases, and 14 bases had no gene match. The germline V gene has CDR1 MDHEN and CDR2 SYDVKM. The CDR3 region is CAIPAHLGTGYGYTF. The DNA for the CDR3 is TGTGCCATCCCGGCTCACCTCGGGACAGGCTATGGCTACACCTTC.

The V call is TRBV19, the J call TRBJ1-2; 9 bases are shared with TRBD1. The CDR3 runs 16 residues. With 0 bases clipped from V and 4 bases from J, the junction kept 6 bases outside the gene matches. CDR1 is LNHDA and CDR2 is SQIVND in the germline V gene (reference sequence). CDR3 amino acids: CASSIDRDRVAYGYTF. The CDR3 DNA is TGTGCCAGTAGTATAGATCGGGACAGGGTAGCCTATGGCTACACCTTC.

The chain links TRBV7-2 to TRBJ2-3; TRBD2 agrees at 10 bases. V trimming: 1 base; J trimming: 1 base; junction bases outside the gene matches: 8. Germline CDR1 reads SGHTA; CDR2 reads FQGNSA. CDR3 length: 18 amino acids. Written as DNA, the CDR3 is TGTGCCAGCAGCTTAGTTTGGCTAGCGGGGGCCCGCACAGATACGCAGTATTTT. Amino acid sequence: CASSLVWLAGARTDTQYF.

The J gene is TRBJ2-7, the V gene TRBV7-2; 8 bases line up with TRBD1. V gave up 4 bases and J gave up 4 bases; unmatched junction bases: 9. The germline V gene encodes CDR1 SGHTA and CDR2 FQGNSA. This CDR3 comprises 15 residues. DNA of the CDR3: TGTGCCAGCAGCTACCGGCGGCAGGGGGCTTACGAGCAGTACTTC. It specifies CASSYRRQGAYEQYF.

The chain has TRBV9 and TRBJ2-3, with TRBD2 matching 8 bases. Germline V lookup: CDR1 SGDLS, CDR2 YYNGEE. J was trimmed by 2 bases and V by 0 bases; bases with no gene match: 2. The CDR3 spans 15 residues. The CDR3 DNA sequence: TGTGCCAGCAGCGTAGCGGGGGGGGACACAGATACGCAGTATTTT. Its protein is CASSVAGGDTDTQYF.

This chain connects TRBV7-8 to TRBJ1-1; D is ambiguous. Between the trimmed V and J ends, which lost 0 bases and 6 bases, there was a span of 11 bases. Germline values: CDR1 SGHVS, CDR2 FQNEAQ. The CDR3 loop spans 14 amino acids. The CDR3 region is CASSLARGVSEAFF. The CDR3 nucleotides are TGTGCCAGCAGCTTAGCCCGCGGGGTCTCTGAAGCTTTCTTT.

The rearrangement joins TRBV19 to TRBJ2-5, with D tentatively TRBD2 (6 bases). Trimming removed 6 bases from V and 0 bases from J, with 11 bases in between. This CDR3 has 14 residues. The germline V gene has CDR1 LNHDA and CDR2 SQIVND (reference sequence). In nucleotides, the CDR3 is TGTGCCAGTAGCGGAGGGCATCACCAAGAGACCCAGTACTTC. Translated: CASSGGHHQETQYF.

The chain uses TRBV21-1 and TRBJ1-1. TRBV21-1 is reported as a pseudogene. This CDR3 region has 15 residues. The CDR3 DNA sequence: TGTGCCAGCAGCAAAAGGAGGGGTGTTTTCACTGAAGCTTTCTTT. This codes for CASSKRRGVFTEAFF.

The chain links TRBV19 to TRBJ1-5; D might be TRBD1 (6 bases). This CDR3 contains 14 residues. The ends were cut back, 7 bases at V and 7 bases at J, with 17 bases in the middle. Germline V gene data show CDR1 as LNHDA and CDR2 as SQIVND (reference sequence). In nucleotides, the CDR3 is TGTGCCAGTACCGAAGGGGGTTGGGGACAGCCCCAGCATTTT. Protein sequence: CASTEGGWGQPQHF.

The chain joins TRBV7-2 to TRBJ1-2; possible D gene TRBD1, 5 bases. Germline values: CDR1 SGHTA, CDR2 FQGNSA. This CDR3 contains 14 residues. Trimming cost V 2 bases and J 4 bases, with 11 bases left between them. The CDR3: CASSLLQASYGYTF. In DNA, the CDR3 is TGTGCCAGCAGCTTATTACAGGCCAGCTATGGCTACACCTTC.

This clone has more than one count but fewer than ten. CDR3 protein: CASSQVSWLAGQNTGELFF. CDR3 nucleotide sequence: TGTGCCAGCAGCCAAGTATCGTGGCTAGCGGGGCAGAACACCGGGGAGCTGTTTTTT. The gene calls are TRBV3-1 (or the pseudogene TRBV3-2) and TRBJ2-2, with 9 bases matching TRBD2. The germline V gene encodes CDR1 LGHDT and CDR2 YNNKEL (reference sequence). V was pared by 1 base and J by 1 base, with 10 bases of the junction left unmatched. The CDR3 totals 19 residues.

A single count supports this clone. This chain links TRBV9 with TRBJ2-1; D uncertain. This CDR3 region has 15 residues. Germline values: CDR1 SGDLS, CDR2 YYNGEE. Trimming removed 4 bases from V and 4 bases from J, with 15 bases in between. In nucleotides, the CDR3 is TGTGCCAGCAGCCCCCGCGGAGTTGGGTACAATGAGCAGTTCTTC. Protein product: CASSPRGVGYNEQFF. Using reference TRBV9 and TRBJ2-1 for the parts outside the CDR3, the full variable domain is DSGVTQTPKHLITATGQRVTLRCSPRSGDLSVYWYQQSLDQGLQFLIQYYNGEERAKGNILERFSAQQFPDLHSELNLSSLELGDSALYFCASSPRGVGYNEQFFGPGTRLTVL.